The source of this T cell receptor beta chain is a study of immune evolution from preneoplasia to lung adenocarcinoma (dated by TCRdb to the early 2020s). In the study overall: HLA loss of heterozygosity was observed in roughly 6.8%, 16% and 36% of AIS, MIA and ADC lesions, respectively, and was not observed in any AAH lesions. The study used immune gene expression, TCR sequencing and multiplex immunofluorescence to profile the immune contexture of lung adenocarcinoma precursors and invasive adenocarcinoma. Resected precursor lesions (AAH, AIS, MIA) and invasive adenocarcinomas were each compared against paired morphologically normal lung tissue. Sample size was determined by specimen availability and not by a prior power calculation. Whole exome sequencing and methylation data from the same cohort of nodules were integrated with the immune data. The overall cohort was made up of around 50 patients with pulmonary nodules who had surgical resection. TCR sequencing data were obtained from 51 patients. According to the study, 100 to 120 samples went through TCR sequencing. POLYSOLVER was used to infer class I HLA alleles from exome data, and LOHHLA was used to detect allele-specific HLA loss. General study outcomes and caveats: Because all patients were from Japan and China, applicability to Western populations was uncertain. KRAS-mutant nodules showed the highest T cell clonality compared with EGFR-mutant or double wild-type lesions. The findings reflected association rather than direct causation, and larger cohorts with long-term follow-up and longitudinal biopsies were considered necessary. The highest clonality was observed in normal lung, whereas higher T cell density and diversity but lower clonality appeared to be present in later-stage lesions. Top T cell clone frequencies were highest in normal lung and appeared to decrease progressively from AAH through AIS, MIA and invasive adenocarcinoma.

On this clone itself: No cognate antigen has been identified for it. No much larger clone exists at a distance of one base, and base qualities are not known.

The immunoSEQ hsTCRbeta Kit was used to sequence TCR beta CDR3 regions from DNA. The authors processed their data as follows. TCR sequencing data were analysed with the ImmunoSEQ Analyzer. T cell clonality was defined as 1 minus Pielou's evenness, calculated on productive rearrangements. T cell diversity was measured with the inverse Simpson index on productive templates. T cell density was defined as TCR beta template counts normalized to usable DNA, with usable DNA estimated by amplifying and sequencing housekeeping genes. TCR metrics were compared across histologic stages using two-sided Kruskal-Wallis tests. The immuneACCESS repertoire file appears here via TCRdb, limited to in-frame rearrangements. These files lack a portion of the clones; in checked studies, under half of the deficit traces to unresolved V genes, and the cause of the others is not known. That table furnishes V, J and clone size, whereas the DNA furnished D and trimming. The sample profile shows about 10,000 clones; 75% to 85% of them were found once. Of the sample, over 4% is held by the ten largest clones.

Resection was performed on patients in Japan or China between the mid-2010s and the late 2010s. Histologic diagnosis of each case was confirmed independently by two lung cancer pathologists on H&E slides. For nucleic acid extraction, premalignant or tumor cells were enriched by macro-dissection following pathologic assessment. FFPE tissue was used for DNA isolation with the AllPrep DNA/RNA FFPE Kit. The sequencing sample was made of FFPE minimally invasive lung adenocarcinoma tissue. The cell subset or site label, as the study defines it: micro-invasive lung adenocarcinoma (MIA). The source of this sequence is a person between 65 and 80 years old with lung adenocarcinoma.

Read as DNA, the sequence is TGTGCCACGCACAGGGGAGGACAGCCCCAGCATTTT. Translated, this gives CATHRGGQPQHF. This receptor chain uses TRBV28 and TRBJ1-5; 7 nucleotides in the junction match TRBD1. Looking up the germline V gene yields CDR1 MDHEN and CDR2 SYDVKM. The V end gives up 10 bases and the J end 7 bases, leaving 7 bases in the junction not matched to a gene. The CDR3 starts with the cysteine, ends with the phenylalanine, and has 12 residues. This entry keeps only the CDR3 DNA: 36 bases, framed from base 1. Here the CDR3 is joined to the reference TRBV28 and TRBJ1-5 genes, and the full variable domain is: DVKVTQSSRYLVKRTGEKVFLECVQDMDHENMFWYRQDPGLGLRLIYFSYDVKMKEKGDIPEGYSVSREKKERFSLILESASTNQTSMYLCATHRGGQPQHFGDGTRLSIL.